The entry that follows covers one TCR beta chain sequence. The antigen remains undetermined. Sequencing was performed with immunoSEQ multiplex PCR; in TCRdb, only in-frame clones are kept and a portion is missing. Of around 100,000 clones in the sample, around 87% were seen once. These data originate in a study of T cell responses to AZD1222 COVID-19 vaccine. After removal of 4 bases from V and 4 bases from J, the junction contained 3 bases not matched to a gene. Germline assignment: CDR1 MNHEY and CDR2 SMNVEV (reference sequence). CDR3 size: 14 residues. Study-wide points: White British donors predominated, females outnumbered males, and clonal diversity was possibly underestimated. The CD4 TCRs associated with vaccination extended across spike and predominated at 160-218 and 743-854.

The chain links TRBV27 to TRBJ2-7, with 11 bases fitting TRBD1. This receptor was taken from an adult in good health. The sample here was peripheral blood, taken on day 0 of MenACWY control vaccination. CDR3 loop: CASSSRDRGYEQYF. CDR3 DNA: TGTGCCAGCAGTTCTAGGGACAGGGGGTACGAGCAGTACTTC.